Shown below are 24 T cell receptor beta chains from a single sample sequenced in a study of blood T cell repertoires in COVID-19. Produced via immunoSEQ multiplex PCR; TCRdb's table is partial and in-frame only. The sample records some 120,000 clones, about 87% being singletons. Specimen: peripheral blood. Every receptor here comes from a woman aged 45-60 years with acute or convalescent COVID-19.

This chain uses TRBV15 with TRBJ1-4; 8 positions agree with TRBD1. There are 15 residues in the CDR3. The germline V gene encodes CDR1 LNHNV and CDR2 YYDKDF (reference sequence). The trim removed 5 bases at V and 8 bases at J, leaving 10 bases unmatched. In DNA form, the CDR3 reads TGTGCCACCAGCGAACTGGACAGGGCAAGGGAAAAACTGTTTTTT. Protein sequence: CATSELDRAREKLFF.

The V call is TRBV6-5, the J call TRBJ2-7; possible D gene TRBD2, 6 bases. Germline V gene data show CDR1 as MNHEY and CDR2 as SVGAGI. CDR3 length: 12 residues. V was cut by 2 bases and J by 6 bases, with 8 bases left in between. The DNA of the CDR3 is TGTGCCAGCAGTTACCCCGGGAGCGAGCAGTACTTC. Translated: CASSYPGSEQYF.

The rearrangement links TRBV7-7 to TRBJ2-3; a possible D gene is TRBD1 (6 bases). Trimming left V 5 bases short and J 2 bases short, with 14 bases between. CDR1 is SSHAT, CDR2 FNYEAQ, per germline (reference sequence). The CDR3 length is 15 residues. This CDR3 is CASSRLGAFTDTQYF. As DNA, the CDR3 is TGTGCCAGCAGCCGACTGGGGGCCTTCACAGATACGCAGTATTTT.

This chain connects TRBV5-6 to TRBJ2-7; TRBD1 agrees at 9 bases. The CDR3 has 16 amino acids. Germline CDR1 is SGHDT and CDR2 is YYEEEE. The V segment lost 4 bases and the J segment 2 bases; nucleotides outside the gene matches: 10. CDR3 sequence: CASSRSGTGRAYEQYF. CDR3 coding DNA: TGTGCCAGCAGCCGAAGCGGGACAGGGAGAGCCTACGAGCAGTACTTC.

This chain joins TRBV30 and TRBJ2-7; 9 bases are shared with TRBD2. This CDR3 is 12 amino acids long. With V trimmed by 4 bases and J by 10 bases, 8 bases remained unmatched. CDR1 is GTSNPN, CDR2 SVGIG, per germline (reference sequence). The CDR3 nucleotides read TGTGCCTGGACGTCGGGTAGCGGGGGCCAGTACTTC. It codes for CAWTSGSGGQYF. Looking up the rest from reference TRBV30 and TRBJ2-7 gives the full variable domain: SQTIHQWPATLVQPVGSPLSLECTVEGTSNPNLYWYRQAAGRGLQLLFYSVGIGQISSEVPQNLSASRPQDRQFILSSKKLLLSDSGFYLCAWTSGSGGQYFGPGTRLTVT.

CDR3 in DNA: TGTGCCAGTAGTCGGGACAGGGGAAGGAACACTGAAGCTTTCTTT. It codes for CASSRDRGRNTEAFF. This chain joins TRBV19 and TRBJ1-1, with 10 bases identical to TRBD1. V was pared by 5 bases and J by 1 base, with 4 bases of the junction left unmatched. From germline, CDR1 is LNHDA and CDR2 SQIVND (reference sequence). This CDR3 has 15 residues.

The CDR3 reads CASSLGRVAYNSPLHF. The CDR3 DNA reads TGTGCCAGCAGCTTGGGCAGGGTGGCCTATAATTCACCCCTCCACTTT. The chain links TRBV5-5 to TRBJ1-6, with a possible D match to TRBD1 (5 bases). This CDR3 is built from 16 residues. The V end was cut by 0 bases, the J end by 2 bases, with 9 bases between. Germline lookup yields CDR1 SGHKS and CDR2 YYEKEE (reference sequence).

V and J are TRBV20-1 and TRBJ2-7, with 9 bases aligning to TRBD2. V was pared by 7 bases and J by 10 bases, with 8 bases of the junction left unmatched. Germline V lookup: CDR1 DFQATT, CDR2 SNEGSKA (reference sequence). The CDR3 extends over 11 amino acids. CDR3 amino acids: CSVAAGGRQYF. DNA of the CDR3: TGCAGTGTGGCAGCGGGAGGTCGTCAGTACTTC.

The table lists this clone with a few counts. The chain uses TRBV5-3 and TRBJ1-2; TRBD1 aligns across 9 bases. TRBV5-3 is designated an ORF whose function remains uncertain. The J segment lost 7 bases and the V segment lost 4 bases, leaving 8 bases of the junction unmatched. The CDR3 spans 14 residues. The CDR3 sequence is CARSHGTGLVGYTF. In nucleotides, the CDR3 is TGTGCCAGAAGCCACGGGACAGGGTTGGTTGGCTACACCTTC.

The J gene is TRBJ1-1, the V gene TRBV7-2; no clear D. The CDR3 is 12 residues long. Per the germline V gene, CDR1 is SGHTA and CDR2 is FQGNSA. V dropped 5 bases and J dropped 3 bases, with 7 bases sitting between them. This chain's CDR3 is CASSRFHTEAFF. The CDR3, as DNA: TGTGCCAGCAGCCGTTTTCACACTGAAGCTTTCTTT.

There are a few counts of this clone. The V and J genes are TRBV7-9 and TRBJ1-6; TRBD1 might be the D (6 bases). CDR3 length: 15 amino acids. V dropped 1 base and J dropped 5 bases, with 9 bases sitting between them. Germline CDR1 and CDR2: SEHNR and FQNEAQ (reference sequence). The CDR3 loop reads CASSLGTDNNSPLHF. CDR3 in DNA: TGTGCCAGCAGCTTAGGGACAGATAATAATTCACCCCTCCACTTT.

In its sample, this clone was seen once. The chain joins TRBV10-3 to TRBJ1-1, with D unclear. Germline lookup yields CDR1 ENHRY and CDR2 SYGVKD. Between the trimmed V and J ends, which lost 7 bases and 2 bases, there was a span of 11 bases. The CDR3 runs 13 residues. The CDR3 sequence is CAITLGVNTEAFF. DNA of the CDR3: TGTGCCATCACCCTGGGAGTAAACACTGAAGCTTTCTTT.

CDR3 nucleotide sequence: TGTGCCAGTAGTATAGGACGGCTCGGGATCGGCTCCTACAATGAGCAGTTCTTC. Its translation: CASSIGRLGIGSYNEQFF. This chain links TRBV19 with TRBJ2-1, with D possibly matching TRBD2 (5 bases). The germline V and J ends were trimmed by 1 base and 0 bases, with 16 bases remaining between them. The CDR3 runs 18 residues. Germline loops: CDR1 LNHDA, CDR2 SQIVND (reference sequence).

The chain employs TRBV9 and TRBJ1-2, with 8 bases aligning to TRBD1. The CDR3 totals 16 residues. The germline CDR1 and CDR2 sequences are SGDLS and YYNGEE. Unmatched junction bases numbered 12, after V lost 4 bases and J lost 4 bases. The CDR3 DNA follows: TGTGCCAGCAGCCCGTACGACAGGGGACCGGGCTATGGCTACACCTTC. Amino acids: CASSPYDRGPGYGYTF.

The genes are TRBV6-2 or TRBV6-3 and TRBJ1-1; a possible D gene is TRBD1 (5 bases). Per the germline V gene, CDR1 is MNHEY and CDR2 is SVGEGT. The V and J ends lost 2 bases and 5 bases respectively, with 12 bases between them. CDR3 length: 14 residues. The CDR3 DNA is TGTGCCAGCAGTTACGTCGCAGGGAAGACTGAAGCTTTCTTT. It encodes CASSYVAGKTEAFF.

This chain links TRBV7-2 with TRBJ1-5; D unresolved. Germline V gives CDR1 SGHTA, CDR2 FQGNSA. V was pared by 2 bases and J by 5 bases, with 10 bases between. This CDR3 has 14 residues. In DNA, the CDR3 is TGTGCCAGCAGCTTATCCGCGATAGATCAGCCCCAGCATTTT. It is translated as CASSLSAIDQPQHF.

In its sample, this clone was seen a few times. This chain uses TRBV18 with TRBJ2-1, with 11 bases matching TRBD2. The CDR3 is 15 residues long. Unmatched junction bases numbered 7, after V lost 4 bases and J lost 8 bases. Germline V lookup: CDR1 KGHSH, CDR2 LQKENI. The CDR3 reads CASSLLAGVGDEQFF. The CDR3 DNA sequence: TGTGCCAGCTCACTACTAGCGGGAGTTGGCGATGAGCAGTTCTTC.

The chain combines TRBV29-1 with TRBJ2-7; 8 positions agree with TRBD1. The CDR3 is made up of 13 amino acids. J lost 0 bases, V lost 6 bases, and 4 bases had no gene match. Per germline, CDR1 SQVTM and CDR2 ANQGSEA. CDR3 loop: CSVRQGSSYEQYF. DNA for the CDR3: TGCAGCGTGCGACAGGGGAGCTCCTACGAGCAGTACTTC.

Only one count was recorded for this clone. This CDR3 is CASSNRQKIPGELFF. The CDR3 DNA reads TGTGCCAGCAGCAACCGTCAGAAGATACCCGGGGAGCTGTTTTTT. The rearrangement uses TRBV4-2 and TRBJ2-2; D unclear. This CDR3 is built from 15 residues. V was cut by 5 bases and J by 6 bases, with 16 bases left in between. The germline V gene encodes CDR1 LGHNA and CDR2 YNFKEQ.

The V and J genes are TRBV3-1 (or the pseudogene TRBV3-2) and TRBJ2-1; D is ambiguous. V was cut by 4 bases and J by 5 bases, with 12 bases left in between. Germline V gene lookup returns CDR1 LGHDT and CDR2 YNNKEL (reference sequence). This CDR3 comprises 14 residues. The CDR3 nucleotides are TGTGCCAGCAGCCGCCTTGACTGGGACAATGAGCAGTTCTTC. It codes for CASSRLDWDNEQFF.

The chain combines TRBV4-3 with TRBJ2-1; TRBD2 agrees at 7 bases. The CDR3 runs to 17 residues. Germline lookup yields CDR1 LGHNA and CDR2 YSLEER. J was trimmed by 6 bases and V by 4 bases; bases with no gene match: 15. For the CDR3, the DNA is TGCGCCAGCAGCCCTCACTTGGCTAGCGGAGAAGTCAATGAGCAGTTCTTC. The encoded protein is CASSPHLASGEVNEQFF.

The chain carries TRBV5-1 and TRBJ1-1; no clear D gene. The V end lost 7 bases, the J end lost 1 base, and 17 bases lay between the germline ends. The CDR3 is made up of 15 amino acids. Germline values: CDR1 SGHRS, CDR2 YFSETQ. The DNA for the CDR3 is TGCGCCAGCCGGCGATCTTTTGGAGGGAACACTGAAGCTTTCTTT. This gives the protein CASRRSFGGNTEAFF.

The chain couples TRBV19 to TRBJ2-5, with 9 bases that match TRBD1. Per germline, CDR1 LNHDA and CDR2 SQIVND (reference sequence). This CDR3 is built from 15 residues. The V gene end was trimmed by 5 bases and the J gene end by 5 bases; junction bases not matched to a gene: 9. The chain's CDR3 is CASSAYRGPAETQYF. The CDR3 DNA reads TGTGCCAGTAGTGCATACAGGGGGCCGGCTGAGACCCAGTACTTC.

This clone was seen a few times. The genes are TRBV4-2 and TRBJ2-5; 10 bases line up with TRBD2. V gave up 0 bases and J gave up 5 bases; unmatched junction bases: 6. The CDR3 loop spans 16 amino acids. Germline CDR1 is LGHNA and CDR2 is YNFKEQ. CDR3 nucleotide sequence: TGTGCCAGCAGCCAAGAGAGCGGGGGGGCCTGGGAGACCCAGTACTTC. Residues: CASSQESGGAWETQYF.